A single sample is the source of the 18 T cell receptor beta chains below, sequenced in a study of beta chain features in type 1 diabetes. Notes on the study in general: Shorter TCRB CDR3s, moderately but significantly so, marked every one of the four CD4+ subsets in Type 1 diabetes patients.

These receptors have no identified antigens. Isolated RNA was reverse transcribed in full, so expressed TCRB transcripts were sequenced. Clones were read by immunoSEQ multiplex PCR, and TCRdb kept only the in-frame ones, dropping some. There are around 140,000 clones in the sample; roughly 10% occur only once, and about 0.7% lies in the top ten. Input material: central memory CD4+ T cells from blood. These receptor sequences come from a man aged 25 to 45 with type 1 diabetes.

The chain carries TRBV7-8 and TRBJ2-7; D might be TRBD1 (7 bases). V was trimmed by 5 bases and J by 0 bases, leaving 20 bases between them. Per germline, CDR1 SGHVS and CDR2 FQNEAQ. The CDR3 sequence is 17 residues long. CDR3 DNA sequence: TGTGCCAGCAGCCCCCGGAGGGGGCCATCTCGCTCCTACGAGCAGTACTTC. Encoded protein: CASSPRRGPSRSYEQYF. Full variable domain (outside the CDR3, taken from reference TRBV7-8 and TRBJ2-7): GAGVSQSPRYKVAKRGQDVALRCDPISGHVSLFWYQQALGQGPEFLTYFQNEAQLDKSGLPSDRFFAERPEGSVSTLKIQRTQQEDSAVYLCASSPRRGPSRSYEQYFGPGTRLTVT.

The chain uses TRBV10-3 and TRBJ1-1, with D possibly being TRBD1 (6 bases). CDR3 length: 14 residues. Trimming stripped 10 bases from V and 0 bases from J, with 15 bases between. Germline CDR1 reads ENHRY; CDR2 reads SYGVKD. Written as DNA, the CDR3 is TGTGCCACCAACTCACAGGGATTGAACACTGAAGCTTTCTTT. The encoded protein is CATNSQGLNTEAFF.

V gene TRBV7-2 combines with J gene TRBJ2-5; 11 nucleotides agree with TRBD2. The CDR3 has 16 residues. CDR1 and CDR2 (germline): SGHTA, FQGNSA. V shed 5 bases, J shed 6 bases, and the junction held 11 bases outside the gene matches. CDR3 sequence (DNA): TGTGCCAGCAGCCGGGACGTAGCGGGGGGGCCGAAGACCCAGTACTTC. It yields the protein CASSRDVAGGPKTQYF.

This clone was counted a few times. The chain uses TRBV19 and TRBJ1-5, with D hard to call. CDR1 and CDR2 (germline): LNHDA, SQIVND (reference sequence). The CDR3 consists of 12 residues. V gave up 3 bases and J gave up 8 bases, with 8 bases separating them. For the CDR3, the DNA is TGTGCCAGTAGTATCCGCGTAGAGCCCCAGCATTTT. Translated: CASSIRVEPQHF.

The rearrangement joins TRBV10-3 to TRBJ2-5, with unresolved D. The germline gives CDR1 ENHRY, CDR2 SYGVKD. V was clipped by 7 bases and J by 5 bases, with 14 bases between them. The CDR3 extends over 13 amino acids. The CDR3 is CAIKGTGWETQYF. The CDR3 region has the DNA TGTGCCATCAAAGGTACCGGGTGGGAGACCCAGTACTTC.

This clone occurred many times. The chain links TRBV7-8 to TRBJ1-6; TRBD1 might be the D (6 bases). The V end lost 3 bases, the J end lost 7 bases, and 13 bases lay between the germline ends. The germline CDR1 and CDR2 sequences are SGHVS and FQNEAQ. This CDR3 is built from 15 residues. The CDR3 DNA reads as TGTGCCAGCAGCTTGAGACAGGACCTCAATTCACCCCTCCACTTT. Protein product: CASSLRQDLNSPLHF.

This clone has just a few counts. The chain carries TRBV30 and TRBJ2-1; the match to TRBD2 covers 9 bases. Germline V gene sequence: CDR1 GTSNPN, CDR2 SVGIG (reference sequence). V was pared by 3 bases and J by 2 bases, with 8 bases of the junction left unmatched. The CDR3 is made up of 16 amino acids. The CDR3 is CAWSQGSGGAYNEQFF. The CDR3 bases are TGTGCCTGGAGCCAGGGTAGCGGGGGCGCCTACAATGAGCAGTTCTTC.

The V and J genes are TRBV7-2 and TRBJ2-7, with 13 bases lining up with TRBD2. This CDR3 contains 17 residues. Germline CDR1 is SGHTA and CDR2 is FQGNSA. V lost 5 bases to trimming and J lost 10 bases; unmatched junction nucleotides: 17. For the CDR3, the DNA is TGTGCCAGCAGCCCGAGCGTCTCACTAGCGGGGGGGCCGGATCAGTACTTC. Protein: CASSPSVSLAGGPDQYF.

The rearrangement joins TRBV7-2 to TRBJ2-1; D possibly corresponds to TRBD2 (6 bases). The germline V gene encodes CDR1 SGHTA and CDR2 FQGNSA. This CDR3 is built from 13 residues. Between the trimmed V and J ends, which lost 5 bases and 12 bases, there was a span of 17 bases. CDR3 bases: TGTGCCAGCAGCCCATCGCGACTAGTTGCGCAGTTCTTC. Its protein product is CASSPSRLVAQFF.

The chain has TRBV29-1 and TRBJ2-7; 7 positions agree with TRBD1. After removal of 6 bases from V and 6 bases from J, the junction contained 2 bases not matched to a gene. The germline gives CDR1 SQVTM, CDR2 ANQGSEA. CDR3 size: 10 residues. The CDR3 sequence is CSVGTAEQYF. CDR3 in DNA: TGCAGCGTGGGGACAGCCGAGCAGTACTTC.

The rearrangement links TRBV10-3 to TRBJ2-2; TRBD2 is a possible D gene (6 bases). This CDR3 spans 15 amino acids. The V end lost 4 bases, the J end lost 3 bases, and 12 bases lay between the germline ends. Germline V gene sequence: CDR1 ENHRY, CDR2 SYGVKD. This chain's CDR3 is CAISGGSGDTGELFF. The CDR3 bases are TGTGCCATCAGTGGTGGTAGCGGAGACACCGGGGAGCTGTTTTTT.

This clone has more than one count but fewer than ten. CDR3 sequence reads: CATKLAGAIDTQYF. The CDR3 nucleotides are TGTGCCACCAAGCTAGCGGGGGCAATAGATACGCAGTATTTT. This chain joins TRBV15 and TRBJ2-3; TRBD2 aligns across 10 bases. V trimming: 7 bases; J trimming: 5 bases; junction bases outside the gene matches: 6. This CDR3 contains 14 residues. Germline CDR1 reads LNHNV; CDR2 reads YYDKDF (reference sequence).

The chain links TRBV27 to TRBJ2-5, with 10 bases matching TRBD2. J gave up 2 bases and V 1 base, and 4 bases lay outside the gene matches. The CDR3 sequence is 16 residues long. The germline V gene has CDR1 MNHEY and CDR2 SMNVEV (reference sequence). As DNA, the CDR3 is TGTGCCAGCAGTTTATTTGGGACTAGCGTACAAGAGACCCAGTACTTC. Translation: CASSLFGTSVQETQYF.

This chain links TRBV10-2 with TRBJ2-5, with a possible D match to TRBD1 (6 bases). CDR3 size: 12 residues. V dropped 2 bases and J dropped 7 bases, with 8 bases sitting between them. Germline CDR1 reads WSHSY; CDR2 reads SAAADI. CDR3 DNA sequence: TGCGCCAGCAGTGAGCTAGGGGGGACCCAGTACTTC. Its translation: CASSELGGTQYF.

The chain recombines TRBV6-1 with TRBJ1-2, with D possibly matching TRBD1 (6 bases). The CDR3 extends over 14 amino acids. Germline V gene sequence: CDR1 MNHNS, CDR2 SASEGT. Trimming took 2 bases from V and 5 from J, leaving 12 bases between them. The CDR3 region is CASSELGRGYGYTF. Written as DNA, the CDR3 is TGTGCCAGCAGTGAATTGGGCAGGGGATATGGCTACACCTTC.

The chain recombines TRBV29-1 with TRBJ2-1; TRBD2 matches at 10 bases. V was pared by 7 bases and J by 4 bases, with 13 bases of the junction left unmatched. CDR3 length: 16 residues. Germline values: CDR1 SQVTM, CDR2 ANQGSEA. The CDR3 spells CSAERGTSGEYNEQFF. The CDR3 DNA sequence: TGCAGCGCCGAGAGAGGAACTAGCGGGGAGTACAATGAGCAGTTCTTC.

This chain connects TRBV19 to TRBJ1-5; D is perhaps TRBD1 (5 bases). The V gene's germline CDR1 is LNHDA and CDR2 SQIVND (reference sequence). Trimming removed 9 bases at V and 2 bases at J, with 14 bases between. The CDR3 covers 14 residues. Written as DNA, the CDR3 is TGTGCCAGCGCCGGGGGTGCGGGCAATCAGCCCCAGCATTTT. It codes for CASAGGAGNQPQHF.

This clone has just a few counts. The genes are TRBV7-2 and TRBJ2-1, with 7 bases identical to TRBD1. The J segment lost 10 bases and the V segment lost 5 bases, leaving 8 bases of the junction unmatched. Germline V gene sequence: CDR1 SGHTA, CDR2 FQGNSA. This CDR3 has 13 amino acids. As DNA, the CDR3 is TGTGCCAGCAGCCCATATCAGGGGGAGGAGCAGTTCTTC. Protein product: CASSPYQGEEQFF.